This T cell receptor (beta chain) was sequenced in a study of tumor-infiltrating lymphocytes in oesophageal squamous cell carcinoma. TCRdb called the PCR reads again in MiXCR, with one record for every CDR3 protein. The table includes about 13,000 distinct CDR3 sequences, roughly half detected once. By sample share, this clonotype is large. CDR1 SGHVS and CDR2 FQNEAQ come from the germline V gene. This CDR3 has 14 residues. The V gene is TRBV7-8, the J gene TRBJ2-3; 8 bases are shared with TRBD1. The DNA end is more similar to TRBJ2-7, so the J call may be wrong. This sequence originates from a male donor with esophageal squamous cell carcinoma. Sample: esophageal tumor tissue. CDR3 sequence reads: CASSARQGIDEQYF. The CDR3 DNA follows: TGTGCCAGCAGCGCAAGACAGGGGATCGACGAGCAGTACTTC.